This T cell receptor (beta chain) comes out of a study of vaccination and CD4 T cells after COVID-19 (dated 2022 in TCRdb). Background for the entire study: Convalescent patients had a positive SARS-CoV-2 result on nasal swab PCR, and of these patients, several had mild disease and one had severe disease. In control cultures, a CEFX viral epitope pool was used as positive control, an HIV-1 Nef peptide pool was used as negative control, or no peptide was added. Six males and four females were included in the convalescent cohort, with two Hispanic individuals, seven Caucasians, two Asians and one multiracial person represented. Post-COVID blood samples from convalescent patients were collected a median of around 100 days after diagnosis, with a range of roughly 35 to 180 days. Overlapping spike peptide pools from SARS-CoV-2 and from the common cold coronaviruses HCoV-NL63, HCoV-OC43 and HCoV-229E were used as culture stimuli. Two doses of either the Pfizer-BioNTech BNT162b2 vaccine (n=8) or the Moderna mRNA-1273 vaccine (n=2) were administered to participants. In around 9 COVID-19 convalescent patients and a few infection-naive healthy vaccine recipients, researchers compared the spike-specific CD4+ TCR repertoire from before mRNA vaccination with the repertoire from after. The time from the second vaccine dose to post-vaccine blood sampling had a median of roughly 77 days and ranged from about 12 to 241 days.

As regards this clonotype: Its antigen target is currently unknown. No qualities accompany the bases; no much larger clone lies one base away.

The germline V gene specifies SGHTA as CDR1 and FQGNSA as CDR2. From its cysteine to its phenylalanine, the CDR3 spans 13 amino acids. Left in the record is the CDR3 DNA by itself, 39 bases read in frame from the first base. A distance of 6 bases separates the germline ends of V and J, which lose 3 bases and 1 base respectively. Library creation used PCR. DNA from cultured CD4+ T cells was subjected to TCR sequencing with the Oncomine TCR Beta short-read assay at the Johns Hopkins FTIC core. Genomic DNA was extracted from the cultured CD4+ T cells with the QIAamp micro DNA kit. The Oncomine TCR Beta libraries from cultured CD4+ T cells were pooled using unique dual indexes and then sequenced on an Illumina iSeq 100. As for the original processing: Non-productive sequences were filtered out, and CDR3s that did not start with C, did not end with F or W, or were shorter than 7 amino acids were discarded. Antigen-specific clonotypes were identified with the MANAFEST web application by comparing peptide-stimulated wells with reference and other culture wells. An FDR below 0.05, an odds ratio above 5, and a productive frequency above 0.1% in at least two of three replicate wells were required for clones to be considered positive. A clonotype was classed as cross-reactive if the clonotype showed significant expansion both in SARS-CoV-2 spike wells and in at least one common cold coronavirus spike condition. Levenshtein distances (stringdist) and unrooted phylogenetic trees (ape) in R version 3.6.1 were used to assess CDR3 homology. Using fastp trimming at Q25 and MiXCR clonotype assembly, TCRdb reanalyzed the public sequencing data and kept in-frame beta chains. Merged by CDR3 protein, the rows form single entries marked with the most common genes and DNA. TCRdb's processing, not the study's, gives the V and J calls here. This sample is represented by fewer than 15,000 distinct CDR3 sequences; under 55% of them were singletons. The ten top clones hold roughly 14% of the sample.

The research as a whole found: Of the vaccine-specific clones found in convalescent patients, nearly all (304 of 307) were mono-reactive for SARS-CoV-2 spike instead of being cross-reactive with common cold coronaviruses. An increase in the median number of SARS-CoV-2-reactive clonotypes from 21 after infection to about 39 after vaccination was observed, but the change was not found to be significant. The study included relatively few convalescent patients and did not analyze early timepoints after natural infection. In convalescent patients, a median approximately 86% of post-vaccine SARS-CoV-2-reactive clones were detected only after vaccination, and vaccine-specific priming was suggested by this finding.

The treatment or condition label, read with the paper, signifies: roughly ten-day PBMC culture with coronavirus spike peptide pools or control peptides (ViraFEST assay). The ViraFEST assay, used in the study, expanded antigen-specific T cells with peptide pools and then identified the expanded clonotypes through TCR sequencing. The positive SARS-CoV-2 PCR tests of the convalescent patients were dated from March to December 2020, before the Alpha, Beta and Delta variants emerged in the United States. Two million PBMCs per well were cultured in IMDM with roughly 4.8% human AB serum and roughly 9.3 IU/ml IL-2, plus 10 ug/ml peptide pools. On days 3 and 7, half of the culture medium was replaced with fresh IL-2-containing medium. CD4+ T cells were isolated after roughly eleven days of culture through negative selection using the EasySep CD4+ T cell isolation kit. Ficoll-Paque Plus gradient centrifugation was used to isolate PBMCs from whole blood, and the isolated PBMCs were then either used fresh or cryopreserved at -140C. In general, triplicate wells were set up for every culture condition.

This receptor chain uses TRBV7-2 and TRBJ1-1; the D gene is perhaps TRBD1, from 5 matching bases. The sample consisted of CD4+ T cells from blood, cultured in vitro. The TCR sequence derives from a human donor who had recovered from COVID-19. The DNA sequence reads TGTGCCAGCAGCTTGAGGGGGAACACTGAAGCTTTCTTT. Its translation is CASSLRGNTEAFF.